This is a list of T cell receptor beta chains from one sample in a study of T cell responses to AZD1222 COVID-19 vaccine. Generated by immunoSEQ multiplex PCR, the TCRdb table keeps only in-frame clones and is missing some. The sample has some 150,000 clones, 88% seen once; the top ten hold 5.5% to 8.5%. The sample in question was peripheral blood, obtained after recovery from COVID-19. The source is an adult who had recovered from COVID-19. Each CDR3 is given with its conserved first and last residue. A D gene is named only where the DNA matches it firmly. Rows may omit the clone size; those that give it use once, few, many or a size class.

J | size | D | V | CDR3 | DNA
TRBJ1-2 | . | . | TRBV3-1/TRBV3-2 | CASSLTGHYGYTF | TGTGCCAGCAGCCTGACAGGCCACTATGGCTACACCTTC
TRBJ2-1 | once | TRBD1 | TRBV7-2 | CASRDRGPKTNEQFF | TGTGCCAGCAGGGACAGGGGCCCAAAGACGAATGAGCAGTTCTTC
TRBJ1-1 | once | . | TRBV5-4 | CASSLSRGAENTEAFF | TGTGCCAGCAGCTTGAGTAGGGGCGCGGAGAACACTGAAGCTTTCTTT
TRBJ1-1 | . | TRBD1 | TRBV7-3 | CASSKRQGEAFF | TGTGCCAGCAGCAAAAGACAGGGGGAAGCTTTCTTT
TRBJ2-3 | . | TRBD2 | TRBV5-1 | CASSLELAGGTDTQYF | TGCGCCAGCAGCTTGGAGCTAGCGGGGGGAACAGATACGCAGTATTTT
TRBJ1-2 | . | TRBD1 | TRBV20-1 | CSASLDRGYGYTF | TGCAGTGCTAGTCTAGACAGGGGCTATGGCTACACCTTC
TRBJ1-2 | . | . | TRBV29-1 | CSVRTGPGYGYTF | TGCAGCGTTCGAACAGGGCCAGGATATGGCTACACCTTC
TRBJ2-3 | . | . | TRBV11-3 | CASSLTRTDTQYF | TGTGCCAGCAGCCTGACTCGCACAGATACGCAGTATTTT
TRBJ1-2 | . | . | TRBV14 | CASSPGLGGSNYGYTF | TGTGCCAGCAGCCCCGGGCTTGGTGGTTCAAACTATGGCTACACCTTC
TRBJ1-6 | . | . | TRBV11-3 | CASSSGQNSPLHF | TGTGCCAGCAGCTCAGGACAGAATTCACCCCTCCACTTT
TRBJ1-4 | . | . | TRBV3-1/TRBV3-2 | CASKGETELFF | TGTGCCAGCAAAGGGGAAACGGAACTGTTTTTT
TRBJ1-5 | once | TRBD1 | TRBV19 | CASSPQGAGNQPQHF | TGTGCCAGTAGTCCTCAGGGGGCTGGCAATCAGCCCCAGCATTTT
TRBJ1-1 | . | . | TRBV20-1 | CSARVGPEAFF | TGCAGTGCTAGAGTGGGGCCTGAAGCTTTCTTT
TRBJ1-2 | . | TRBD1 | TRBV24-1 | CATSEPGQGAGGYTF | TGTGCCACCAGTGAGCCGGGACAGGGGGCCGGTGGCTACACCTTC
TRBJ1-2 | . | . | TRBV28 | CASTPGSRPKGYTF | TGTGCCAGCACCCCGGGGTCTCGACCCAAGGGATACACCTTC
TRBJ1-1 | . | . | TRBV12-3/TRBV12-4 | CASRLDTEAFF | TGTGCCAGCAGACTGGATACTGAAGCTTTCTTT
TRBJ2-7 | . | TRBD1 | TRBV10-3 | CAIGTDQTYEQYF | TGTGCCATAGGGACAGATCAAACCTACGAGCAGTACTTC
TRBJ1-1 | . | TRBD1 | TRBV29-1 | CSVDRGTEAFF | TGCAGCGTCGACAGGGGGACTGAAGCTTTCTTT
TRBJ2-3 | . | . | TRBV18 | CASSPLAREVTDTQYF | TGTGCCAGCTCACCATTGGCCAGGGAGGTCACAGATACGCAGTATTTT
TRBJ2-1 | . | TRBD2 | TRBV28 | CASSSDWGLAGGGNEQFF | TGTGCCAGCAGCTCTGACTGGGGACTAGCGGGAGGAGGTAATGAGCAGTTCTTC
TRBJ2-6 | . | . | TRBV3-1/TRBV3-2 | CASSHSGANVLTF | TGTGCCAGCAGTCACTCTGGGGCCAACGTCCTGACTTTC
TRBJ2-7 | . | . | TRBV27 | CASSSLNYYEQYF | TGTGCCAGCAGTTCCCTCAACTACTACGAGCAGTACTTC
TRBJ1-2 | . | . | TRBV7-2 | CASSLGSSYGYTF | TGTGCCAGCAGCTTAGGGTCCTCCTATGGCTACACCTTC
TRBJ2-7 | . | . | TRBV5-1 | CASSLGSSYEQYF | TGCGCCAGCAGCTTGGGCAGTTCCTACGAGCAGTACTTC